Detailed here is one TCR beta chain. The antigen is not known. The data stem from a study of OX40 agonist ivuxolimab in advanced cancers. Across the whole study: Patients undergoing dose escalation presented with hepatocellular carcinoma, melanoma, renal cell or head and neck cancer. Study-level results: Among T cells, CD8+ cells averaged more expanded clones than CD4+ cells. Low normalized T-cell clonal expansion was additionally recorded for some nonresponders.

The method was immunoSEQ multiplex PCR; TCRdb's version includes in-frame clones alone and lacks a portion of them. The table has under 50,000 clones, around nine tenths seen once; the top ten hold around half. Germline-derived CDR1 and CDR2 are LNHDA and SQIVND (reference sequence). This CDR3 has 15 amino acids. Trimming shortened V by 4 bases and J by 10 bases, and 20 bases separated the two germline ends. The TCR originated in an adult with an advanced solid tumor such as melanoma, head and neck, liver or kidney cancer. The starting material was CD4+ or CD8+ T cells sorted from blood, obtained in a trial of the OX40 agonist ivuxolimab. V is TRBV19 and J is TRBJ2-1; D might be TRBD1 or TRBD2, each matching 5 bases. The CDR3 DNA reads TGTGCCAGTAGTACCTTCCGGGACCTGCCGGGGGAGCAGTTCTTC. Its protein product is CASSTFRDLPGEQFF.